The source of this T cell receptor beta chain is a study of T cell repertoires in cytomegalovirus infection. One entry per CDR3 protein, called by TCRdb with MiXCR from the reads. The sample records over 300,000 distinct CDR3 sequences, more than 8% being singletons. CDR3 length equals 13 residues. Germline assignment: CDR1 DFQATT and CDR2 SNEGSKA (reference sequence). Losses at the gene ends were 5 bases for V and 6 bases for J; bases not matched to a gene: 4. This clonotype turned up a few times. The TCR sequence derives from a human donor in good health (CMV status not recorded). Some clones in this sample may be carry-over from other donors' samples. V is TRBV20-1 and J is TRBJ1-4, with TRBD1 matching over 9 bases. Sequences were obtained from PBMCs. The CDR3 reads CSAHRQGDEKLFF. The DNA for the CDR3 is TGCAGTGCTCACCGACAGGGGGATGAAAAACTGTTTTTT.